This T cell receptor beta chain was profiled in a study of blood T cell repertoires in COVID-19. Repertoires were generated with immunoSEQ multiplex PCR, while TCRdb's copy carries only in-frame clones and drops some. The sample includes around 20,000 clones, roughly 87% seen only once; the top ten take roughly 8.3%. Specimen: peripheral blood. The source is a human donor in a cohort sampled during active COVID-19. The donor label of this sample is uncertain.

In nucleotides, the CDR3 is TGTGCCACCTCTAAATGGGCCGTTGGGACCCAGTACTTC. Amino acid sequence: CATSKWAVGTQYF. This rearrangement joins TRBV24-1 to TRBJ2-5; D is unresolved. This CDR3 has 13 amino acids. The ends were cut back, 9 bases at V and 7 bases at J, with 17 bases in the middle. Per germline, CDR1 KGHDR and CDR2 SFDVKD.